The clone carrying this T cell receptor (beta chain) was counted only a few times. The antigen is unknown. This CDR3 region has 15 residues. Trimming stripped 6 bases from V and 2 bases from J, with 17 bases between. Germline V CDR1 and CDR2: MDHEN, SYDVKM. A second about 7 to 11 cycle PCR used barcoded and J-beta primers. TCRdb reanalysed the 5' RACE reads using MiXCR and keeps one entry per CDR3 protein. The table records roughly 550,000 distinct CDR3 sequences, around 24% of them present only once. The sample comes from a study of blood T cells in healthy people across ages. General study points: The study found more naive CD4+ cells and higher diversity in long-lived than aged donors.

These data were also reused for a study on T cells of mothers and their children. As reported in that work: Slightly higher, non-significant overlap characterized related mother-child pairs relative to unrelated pairs.

The sequencing input was blood. The chain links TRBV28 to TRBJ2-7, with D possibly TRBD1 on 5 matching bases. The TCR sequence derives from a boy aged 5-17 years in good health. This chain's CDR3 is CASRQQDSTTYEQYF. CDR3 nucleotide sequence: TGTGCCAGCAGACAACAGGATTCCACTACCTACGAGCAGTACTTC.